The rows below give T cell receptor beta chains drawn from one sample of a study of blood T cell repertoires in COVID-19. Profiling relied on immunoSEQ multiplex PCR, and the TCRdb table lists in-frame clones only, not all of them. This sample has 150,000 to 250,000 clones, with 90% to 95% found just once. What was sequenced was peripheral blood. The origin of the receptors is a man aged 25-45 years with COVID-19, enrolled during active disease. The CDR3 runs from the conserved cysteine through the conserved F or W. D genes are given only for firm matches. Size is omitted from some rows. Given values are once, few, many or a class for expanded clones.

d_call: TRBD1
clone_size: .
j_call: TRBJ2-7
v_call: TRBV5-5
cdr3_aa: CASSAPGQGYEQYF
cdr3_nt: TGTGCCAGCAGCGCTCCGGGACAGGGCTACGAGCAGTACTTC

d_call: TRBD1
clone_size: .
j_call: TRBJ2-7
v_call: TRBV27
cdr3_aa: CASRDRNYEQYF
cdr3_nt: TGTGCCAGCAGGGACAGGAACTACGAGCAGTACTTC

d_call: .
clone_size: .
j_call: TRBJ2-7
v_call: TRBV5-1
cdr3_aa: CASSLRAAGETYEQYF
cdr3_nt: TGCGCCAGCAGCTTGCGGGCGGCAGGGGAAACCTACGAGCAGTACTTC

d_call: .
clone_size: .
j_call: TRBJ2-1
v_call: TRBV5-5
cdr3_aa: CASSFGGNEQFF
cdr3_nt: TGTGCCAGCAGCTTTGGGGGGAATGAGCAGTTCTTC

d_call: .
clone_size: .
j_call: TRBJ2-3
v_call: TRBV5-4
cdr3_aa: CASSLDYSRTDTQYF
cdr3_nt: TGTGCCAGCAGCTTGGACTATTCAAGGACAGATACGCAGTATTTT

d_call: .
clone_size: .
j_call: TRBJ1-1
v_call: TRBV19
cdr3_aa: CASRVGGNTEAFF
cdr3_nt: TGTGCCAGTAGGGTGGGGGGAAACACTGAAGCTTTCTTT

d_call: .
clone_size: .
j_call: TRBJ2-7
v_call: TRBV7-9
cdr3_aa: CASSLPGQSYEQYF
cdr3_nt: TGTGCCAGCAGCTTACCCGGACAGTCCTACGAGCAGTACTTC

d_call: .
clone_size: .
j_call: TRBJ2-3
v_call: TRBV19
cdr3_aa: CASSIQGPFSTDTQYF
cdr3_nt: TGTGCCAGTAGTATTCAGGGGCCCTTTAGCACAGATACGCAGTATTTT

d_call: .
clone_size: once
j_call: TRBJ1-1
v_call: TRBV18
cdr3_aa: CASSSRWEGTEAFF
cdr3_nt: TGTGCCAGCTCAAGCCGCTGGGAGGGCACTGAAGCTTTCTTT

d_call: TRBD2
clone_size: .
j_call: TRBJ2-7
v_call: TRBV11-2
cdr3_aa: CASSLVVGSGGASSEQYF
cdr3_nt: TGTGCCAGCAGCTTAGTAGTAGGCTCCGGGGGGGCGAGTTCCGAGCAGTACTTC

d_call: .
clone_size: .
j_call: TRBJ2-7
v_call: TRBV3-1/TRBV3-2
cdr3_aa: CASSQPSSYEQYF
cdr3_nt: TGTGCCAGCAGCCAACCCTCCTCCTACGAGCAGTACTTC

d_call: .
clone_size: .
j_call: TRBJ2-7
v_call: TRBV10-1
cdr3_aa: CASKTGKSTYEQYF
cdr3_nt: TGCGCCAGCAAGACAGGCAAATCAACCTACGAGCAGTACTTC

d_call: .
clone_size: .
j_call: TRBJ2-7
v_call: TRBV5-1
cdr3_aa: CASSTETGLRRNEQYF
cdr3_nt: TGCGCCAGCAGCACCGAGACAGGCCTCCGGAGGAACGAGCAGTACTTC

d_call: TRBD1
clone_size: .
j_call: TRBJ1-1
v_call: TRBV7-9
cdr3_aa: CASRPGTGGLNTEAFF
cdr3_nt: TGTGCCAGCAGACCAGGGACAGGGGGCTTGAACACTGAAGCTTTCTTT

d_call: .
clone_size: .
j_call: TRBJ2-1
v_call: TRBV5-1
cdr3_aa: CASSLPGLNEQFF
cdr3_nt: TGCGCCAGCAGCTTGCCCGGACTGAACGAGCAGTTCTTC

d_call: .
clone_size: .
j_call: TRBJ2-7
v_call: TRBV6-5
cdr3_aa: CASSLTGTEQYF
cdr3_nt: TGTGCCAGCAGCCTTACAGGGACCGAGCAGTACTTC

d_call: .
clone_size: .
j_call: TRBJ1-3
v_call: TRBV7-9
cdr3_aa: CASSLGLTGTNSGNTIYF
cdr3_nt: TGTGCCAGCAGCTTAGGGTTAACAGGGACCAACTCTGGAAACACCATATATTTT

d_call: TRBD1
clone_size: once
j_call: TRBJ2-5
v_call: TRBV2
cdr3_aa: CASSYRGPQETQYF
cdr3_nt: TGTGCCAGCAGTTACAGGGGACCCCAAGAGACCCAGTACTTC

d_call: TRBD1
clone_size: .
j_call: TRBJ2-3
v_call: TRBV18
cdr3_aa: CASSTGTDTQYF
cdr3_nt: TGTGCCAGCTCGACAGGGACAGATACGCAGTATTTT

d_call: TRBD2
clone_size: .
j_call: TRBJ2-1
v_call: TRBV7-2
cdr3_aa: CASSLIGGVSYNEQFF
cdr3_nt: TGTGCCAGCAGCTTGATCGGGGGGGTCTCCTACAATGAGCAGTTCTTC

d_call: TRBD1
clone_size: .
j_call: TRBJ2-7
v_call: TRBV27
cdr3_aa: CASRKTGGDEQYF
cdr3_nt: TGTGCCAGCAGAAAGACAGGGGGCGACGAGCAGTACTTC

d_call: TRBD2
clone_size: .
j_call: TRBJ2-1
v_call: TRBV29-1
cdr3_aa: CSVDALAGEQFF
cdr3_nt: TGCAGCGTTGATGCACTAGCGGGCGAGCAGTTCTTC

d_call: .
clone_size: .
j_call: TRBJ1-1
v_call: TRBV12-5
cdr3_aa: CASGLEHGEADVAFF
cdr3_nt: TGTGCTAGTGGTTTGGAACACGGGGAAGCGGACGTCGCTTTCTTT

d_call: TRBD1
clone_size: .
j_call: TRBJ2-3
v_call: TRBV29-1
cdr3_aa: CSVHRGGGYTDTQYF
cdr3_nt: TGCAGCGTCCACAGGGGTGGGGGCTACACAGATACGCAGTATTTT

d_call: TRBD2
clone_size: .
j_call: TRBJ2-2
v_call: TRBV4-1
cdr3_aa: CASSQDTGGANTGELFF
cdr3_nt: TGCGCCAGCAGCCAAGATACGGGGGGGGCTAACACCGGGGAGCTGTTTTTT

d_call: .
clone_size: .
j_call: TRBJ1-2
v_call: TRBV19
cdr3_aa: CASSEGDYGYTF
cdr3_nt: TGTGCCAGCTCCGAAGGGGACTATGGCTACACCTTC

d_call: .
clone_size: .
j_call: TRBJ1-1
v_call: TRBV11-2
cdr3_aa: CASSLTVTSRYTEAFF
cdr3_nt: TGTGCCAGCAGCTTAACGGTAACGAGTCGGTACACTGAAGCTTTCTTT

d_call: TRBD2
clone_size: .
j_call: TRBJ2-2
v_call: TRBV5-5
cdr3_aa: CASSLLAGSTGELFF
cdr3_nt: TGTGCCAGCAGCTTGCTAGCGGGGTCTACCGGGGAGCTGTTTTTT

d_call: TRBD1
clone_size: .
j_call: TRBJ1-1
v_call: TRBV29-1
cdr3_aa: CSVEIQGMNTEAFF
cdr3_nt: TGCAGCGTTGAAATACAGGGGATGAACACTGAAGCTTTCTTT

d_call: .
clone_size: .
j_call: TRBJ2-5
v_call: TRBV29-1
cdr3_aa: CSVEVSVAQETQYF
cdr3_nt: TGCAGCGTTGAGGTTTCGGTAGCGCAAGAGACCCAGTACTTC

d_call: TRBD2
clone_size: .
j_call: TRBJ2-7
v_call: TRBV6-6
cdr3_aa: CASSGLAGASYEQYF
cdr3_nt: TGTGCCAGCAGCGGACTAGCGGGGGCCTCCTACGAGCAGTACTTC

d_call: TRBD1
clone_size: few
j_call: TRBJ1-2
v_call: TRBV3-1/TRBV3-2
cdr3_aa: CASSQRTGGAPGGYTF
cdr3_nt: TGTGCCAGCAGCCAACGGACAGGGGGCGCCCCGGGGGGCTACACCTTC

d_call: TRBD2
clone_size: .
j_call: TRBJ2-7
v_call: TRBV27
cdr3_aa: CASSLRNPGGGSYEQYF
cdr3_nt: TGTGCCAGCAGTTTAAGGAACCCGGGGGGGGGCTCCTACGAGCAGTACTTC

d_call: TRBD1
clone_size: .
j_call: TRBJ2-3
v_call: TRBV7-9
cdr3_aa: CASMPGQAGTDTQYF
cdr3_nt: TGTGCCAGCATGCCGGGACAGGCTGGCACAGATACGCAGTATTTT

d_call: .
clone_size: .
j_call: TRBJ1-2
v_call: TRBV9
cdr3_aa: CASSVEGGDYGYTF
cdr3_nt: TGTGCCAGCAGCGTAGAAGGCGGGGACTATGGCTACACCTTC

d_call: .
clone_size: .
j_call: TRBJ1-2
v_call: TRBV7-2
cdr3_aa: CASSLVAINYGYTF
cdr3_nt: TGTGCCAGCAGCTTAGTCGCGATTAACTATGGCTACACCTTC